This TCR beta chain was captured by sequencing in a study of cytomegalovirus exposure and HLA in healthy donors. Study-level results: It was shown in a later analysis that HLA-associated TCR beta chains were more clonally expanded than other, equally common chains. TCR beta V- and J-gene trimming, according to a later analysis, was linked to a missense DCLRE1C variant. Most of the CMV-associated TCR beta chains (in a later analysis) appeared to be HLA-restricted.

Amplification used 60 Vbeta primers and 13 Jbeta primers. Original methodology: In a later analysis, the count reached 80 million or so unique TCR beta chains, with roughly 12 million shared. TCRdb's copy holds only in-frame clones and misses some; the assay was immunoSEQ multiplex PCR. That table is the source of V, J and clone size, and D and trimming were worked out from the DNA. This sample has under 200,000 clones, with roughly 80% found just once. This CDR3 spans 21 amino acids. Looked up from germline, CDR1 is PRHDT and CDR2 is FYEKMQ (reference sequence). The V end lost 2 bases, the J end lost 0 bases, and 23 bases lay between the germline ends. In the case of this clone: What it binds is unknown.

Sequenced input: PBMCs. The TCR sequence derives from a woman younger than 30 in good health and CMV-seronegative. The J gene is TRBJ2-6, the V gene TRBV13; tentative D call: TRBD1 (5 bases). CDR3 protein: CASSLTVLRQPQSSGANVLTF. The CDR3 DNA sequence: TGTGCCAGCAGCTTAACAGTGCTAAGACAGCCTCAGAGCTCTGGGGCCAACGTCCTGACTTTC.